The present T cell receptor (beta chain) was sequenced within a study of Ad26.COV2.S vaccination and SARS-CoV-2 variants. Trimming left V 2 bases short and J 4 bases short, with 14 bases between. Per the germline V gene, CDR1 is MNHEY and CDR2 is SVGEGT. The CDR3 sequence is 16 residues long. Profiling relied on immunoSEQ multiplex PCR, and the TCRdb table lists in-frame clones only, not all of them. The table lists some 180,000 clones, 87% of them singletons. The TCR was taken from a human donor who had recovered from COVID-19. The V call is TRBV6-2 or TRBV6-3, the J call TRBJ1-4, with D possibly TRBD1 on 5 matching bases. Sequencing used peripheral blood, obtained after recovery from COVID-19. CDR3 in amino acids: CASSYADGDFNEKLFF. For the CDR3, the DNA is TGTGCCAGCAGTTACGCGGACGGGGACTTTAATGAAAAACTGTTTTTT.